This record covers a single T cell receptor (beta chain). As processed by the authors: Amplification of reference gene primers was used by the study to estimate nucleated cell counts. Libraries were prepared by immunoSEQ multiplex PCR; TCRdb keeps only in-frame clonotypes and omits some of them. V, J and clone size reflect that table, while D and trimming were determined from the DNA. Among 250,000 or so clones, about 82% were seen once, and the ten largest hold approximately 6.3%. The data derive from a study of blood T cell repertoires in COVID-19. Study summary: The United States, Italy and Spain were the sources of the acute and convalescent COVID-19 samples. PBMCs, B-cell-depleted T cells, or T cells provided the cDNA or gDNA that made up the material.

The sequenced sample consisted of peripheral blood. This clonotype originated in an older woman with active or convalescent COVID-19.

The CDR3 region is CASSLEASGPYNEQFF. Here the CDR3 DNA reads TGCGCCAGCAGCTTGGAGGCTAGCGGACCTTACAATGAGCAGTTCTTC. The chain uses TRBV5-1 and TRBJ2-1; 7 bases are shared with TRBD2. The CDR3 length is 16 residues. V lost 0 bases to trimming and J lost 4 bases; unmatched junction nucleotides: 7. Per germline, CDR1 SGHRS and CDR2 YFSETQ.